The 25 T cell receptor beta chains given below trace back to one sample, sequenced in a study of blood T cell repertoires in COVID-19. Some clones are missing from TCRdb's copy, which holds only in-frame ones; the method was immunoSEQ multiplex PCR. The repertoire has some 75,000 clones, around 89% of them found once; the top ten carry around 0.6%. Sequenced: peripheral blood. These receptors all stem from a man in his sixties with acute or convalescent COVID-19.

This chain joins TRBV19 and TRBJ1-2, with D perhaps TRBD1 (5 bases). The ends were cut back, 8 bases at V and 0 bases at J, with 16 bases in the middle. The CDR3 runs 15 residues. Per germline, CDR1 LNHDA and CDR2 SQIVND (reference sequence). The CDR3 sequence: CASFSRELANYGYTF. The CDR3 nucleotides read TGTGCCAGTTTTTCCAGGGAATTAGCTAACTATGGCTACACCTTC. The variable domain in full, with the rest retrieved from reference TRBV19 and TRBJ1-2, is DGGITQSPKYLFRKEGQNVTLSCEQNLNHDAMYWYRQDPGQGLRLIYYSQIVNDFQKGDIAEGYSVSREKKESFPLTVTSAQKNPTAFYLCASFSRELANYGYTFGSGTRLTVV.

In this sample, this clone turned up once. The chain uses TRBV5-6 and TRBJ1-6, with 10 bases lining up with TRBD1. The ends lost 5 bases at V and 9 bases at J; junction bases unmatched: 5. The CDR3 runs to 14 residues. Germline V CDR1 and CDR2: SGHDT, YYEEEE. DNA of the CDR3: TGTGCCAGCAGAGGACAGGGGGTAGTTTCACCCCTCCACTTT. Translation gives CASRGQGVVSPLHF.

The chain joins TRBV5-1 to TRBJ2-2; 8 bases match TRBD2. J gave up 5 bases and V 10 bases, and 13 bases lay outside the gene matches. The length of the CDR3 is 15 residues. CDR1 SGHRS and CDR2 YFSETQ come from the germline V gene. CDR3 bases: TGCGCCCGCCGGGGGGGGCTGGAGAGGACCGGGGAGCTGTTTTTT. This translates into CARRGGLERTGELFF.

This clone has a handful of counts. The J gene is TRBJ2-5, the V gene TRBV10-1; 10 nucleotides agree with TRBD2. V gave up 0 bases and J gave up 1 base; unmatched junction bases: 2. The CDR3 is 16 amino acids. CDR1 WNHNN and CDR2 SYGVQD come from the germline V gene (reference sequence). CDR3 sequence reads: CASSESGLACQETQYF. CDR3 DNA sequence: TGCGCCAGCAGTGAGTCGGGACTAGCGTGCCAAGAGACCCAGTACTTC.

The chain is built from TRBV30 and TRBJ1-6; D gene uncertain. CDR1 is GTSNPN, CDR2 SVGIG, per germline (reference sequence). The CDR3 is made up of 12 amino acids. V was pared by 4 bases and J by 4 bases, with 5 bases between. The CDR3 spells CAWTQYNSPLHF. The CDR3 coding sequence is TGTGCCTGGACCCAATATAATTCACCCCTCCACTTT.

The CDR3 sequence is CATRGASSYEQYF. For the CDR3, the DNA is TGTGCCACCCGGGGGGCTAGCTCCTACGAGCAGTACTTC. The rearrangement uses TRBV7-6 and TRBJ2-7, with D perhaps matching TRBD2 (7 bases). This CDR3 spans 13 amino acids. V dropped 10 bases and J dropped 0 bases, with 13 bases sitting between them. Germline V lookup: CDR1 SGHVS, CDR2 FNYEAQ. Variable domain in full (rest from reference TRBV7-6 and TRBJ2-7): GAGVSQSPRYKVTKRGQDVALRCDPISGHVSLYWYRQALGQGPEFLTYFNYEAQQDKSGLPNDRFSAERPEGSISTLTIQRTEQRDSAMYRCATRGASSYEQYFGPGTRLTVT.

V and J are TRBV11-1 and TRBJ1-2, with TRBD1 matching over 9 bases. V lost 5 bases and J lost 8; bases outside the gene matches: 12. The CDR3 extends over 15 amino acids. Per germline, CDR1 SGHAT and CDR2 FQDESV (reference sequence). The CDR3 DNA reads as TGTGCCAGCAGCCCGGGGACAGGGCTATGGGGCGGCTACACCTTC. Its translation is CASSPGTGLWGGYTF.

V gene TRBV12-3 or TRBV12-4 combines with J gene TRBJ1-2, with D possibly TRBD1 on 5 matching bases. The CDR3 extends over 12 amino acids. V was trimmed by 1 base and J by 8 bases, leaving 8 bases between them. This CDR3 reads CASSLGQMGYTF. In DNA form, the CDR3 reads TGTGCCAGCAGTTTAGGACAGATGGGCTACACCTTC.

This clone showed up just once. Other DNA sequences in the sample encode the same CDR3. The V call is TRBV27, the J call TRBJ2-7; TRBD1 matches 10 bases. Germline V gene data show CDR1 as MNHEY and CDR2 as SMNVEV (reference sequence). The CDR3 totals 14 residues. Germline trimming cut 6 bases from V and 0 bases from J; bases unmatched to any gene: 2. The CDR3 region has the DNA TGTGCCAGCAGCCGACAGGGGGCCTCCTACGAGCAGTACTTC. Amino acids: CASSRQGASYEQYF.

The rearrangement joins TRBV6-1 to TRBJ2-1; maybe TRBD2 (6 bases). Trimming pared 3 bases from V and 8 bases from J, leaving 8 bases between. CDR1 is MNHNS and CDR2 is SASEGT in the germline V gene. There are 12 residues in the CDR3. The CDR3, as DNA: TGTGCCAGCAGTGAGGGGGGTCATGAGCAGTTCTTC. It specifies CASSEGGHEQFF.

This clone showed up just once. The genes are TRBV7-9 and TRBJ1-5; D gene ambiguous. The CDR3 is 12 amino acids. Germline V gene data show CDR1 as SEHNR and CDR2 as FQNEAQ (reference sequence). V was shortened by 4 bases and J by 3 bases, with 4 bases between the two germline ends. Here the CDR3 reads CASSYTNQPQHF. The CDR3, as DNA: TGTGCCAGCAGCTACACCAATCAGCCCCAGCATTTT.

This clone was recorded once. The chain combines TRBV30 with TRBJ1-1, with unresolved D. V lost 3 bases and J 0 bases, leaving 5 bases between the germline ends. The CDR3 length is 12 residues. Per germline, CDR1 GTSNPN and CDR2 SVGIG (reference sequence). CDR3 in DNA: TGTGCCTGGAGGCCTATGAACACTGAAGCTTTCTTT. Translation gives CAWRPMNTEAFF. The full variable domain, completed using reference TRBV30 and TRBJ1-1, is SQTIHQWPATLVQPVGSPLSLECTVEGTSNPNLYWYRQAAGRGLQLLFYSVGIGQISSEVPQNLSASRPQDRQFILSSKKLLLSDSGFYLCAWRPMNTEAFFGQGTRLTVV.

The chain employs TRBV5-1 and TRBJ1-4, with D possibly matching TRBD1 (5 bases). Trimming took 4 bases from V and 5 from J, leaving 9 bases between them. The CDR3 runs to 13 residues. Looked up from germline, CDR1 is SGHRS and CDR2 is YFSETQ. DNA for the CDR3: TGCGCCAGCAGCGCGGGACGGAATGAAAAACTGTTTTTT. The encoded protein is CASSAGRNEKLFF.

V and J are TRBV29-1 and TRBJ2-2; tentative D call: TRBD1 (6 bases). CDR1 SQVTM and CDR2 ANQGSEA come from the germline V gene. V was cut by 7 bases and J by 4 bases, with 13 bases left in between. The CDR3 is 13 residues long. CDR3 DNA: TGCAGCGAAACAGGGTCCCTCACCGGGGAGCTGTTTTTT. Protein sequence: CSETGSLTGELFF.

This sequence joins TRBV24-1 and TRBJ2-3; TRBD2 matches at 9 bases. After removal of 3 bases from V and 3 bases from J, the junction contained 6 bases not matched to a gene. The CDR3 spans 16 residues. Per germline, CDR1 KGHDR and CDR2 SFDVKD. CDR3 DNA sequence: TGTGCCACCAGTGATCCGGCTAGCGGGATGACAGATACGCAGTATTTT. The encoded protein is CATSDPASGMTDTQYF.

The J gene is TRBJ2-7, the V gene TRBV19; 8 positions agree with TRBD1. The germline V gene encodes CDR1 LNHDA and CDR2 SQIVND (reference sequence). The CDR3 loop spans 13 amino acids. V shed 5 bases, J shed 8 bases, and the junction held 8 bases outside the gene matches. CDR3 in amino acids: CASSAGQGNKQYF. CDR3 nucleotides: TGTGCCAGTAGTGCCGGACAGGGTAATAAGCAGTACTTC.

The chain uses TRBV6-5 and TRBJ1-1, with 9 nucleotides matching TRBD1. The CDR3 totals 15 residues. With 5 bases clipped from V and 1 base from J, the junction kept 5 bases outside the gene matches. Germline V gene lookup returns CDR1 MNHEY and CDR2 SVGAGI. Here the CDR3 reads CASSRDRVANTEAFF. Here the CDR3 DNA reads TGTGCCAGCAGTAGGGACAGGGTTGCGAACACTGAAGCTTTCTTT.

The gene calls are TRBV7-3 and TRBJ1-1, with unresolved D. CDR1 SGHTA and CDR2 FQGTGA come from the germline V gene. V lost 3 bases and J lost 1, with 6 bases in between. This CDR3 has 13 amino acids. CDR3 residues: CASSFNGNTEAFF. The CDR3 DNA reads TGTGCCAGCAGCTTTAACGGGAACACTGAAGCTTTCTTT.

The CDR3 region is CASTITSGGVGEQFF. For the CDR3, the DNA is TGTGCCAGCACCATTACTAGCGGGGGAGTTGGTGAGCAGTTCTTC. The chain links TRBV6-5 to TRBJ2-1; 11 bases agree with TRBD2. The CDR3 runs to 15 residues. Trimming removed 7 bases from V and 9 bases from J; junction bases left unmatched: 11. Germline V CDR1 and CDR2: MNHEY, SVGAGI.

The chain recombines TRBV19 with TRBJ2-2; 9 nucleotides align to TRBD1. This CDR3 comprises 15 residues. Germline V CDR1 and CDR2: LNHDA, SQIVND (reference sequence). Trimming cost V 5 bases and J 3 bases; bases outside gene matches: 4. CDR3 residues: CASSFRDRDTGELFF. In nucleotides, the CDR3 is TGTGCCAGTAGTTTCCGGGACAGGGACACCGGGGAGCTGTTTTTT. The whole variable domain, filled in from reference TRBV19 and TRBJ2-2, reads DGGITQSPKYLFRKEGQNVTLSCEQNLNHDAMYWYRQDPGQGLRLIYYSQIVNDFQKGDIAEGYSVSREKKESFPLTVTSAQKNPTAFYLCASSFRDRDTGELFFGEGSRLTVL.

Comment on this clone: Within the sample, other DNA sequences also encode this same CDR3. The genes are TRBV5-1 and TRBJ2-7, with D uncertain. V was clipped by 0 bases and J by 0 bases, with 10 bases between them. CDR1 and CDR2 (germline): SGHRS, YFSETQ. This CDR3 contains 15 residues. CDR3 in amino acids: CASSLVRGSSYEQYF. DNA for the CDR3: TGCGCCAGCAGCTTGGTCCGAGGCAGCTCCTACGAGCAGTACTTC.

The chain recombines TRBV11-2 with TRBJ2-7, with 9 bases matching TRBD2. V shed 4 bases and J 1 base; nucleotides not matched to a gene: 5. Germline values: CDR1 SGHAT, CDR2 FQNNGV. CDR3 length: 15 residues. The CDR3 reads CASSSPTSGSYEQYF. CDR3 nucleotides: TGTGCCAGCAGCTCCCCGACTAGCGGATCCTACGAGCAGTACTTC.

This chain links TRBV3-1 (or the pseudogene TRBV3-2) with TRBJ1-1; unclear D gene. This CDR3 is 14 amino acids long. Germline loops: CDR1 LGHDT, CDR2 YNNKEL (reference sequence). Trimming shortened V by 1 base and J by 1 base, and 7 bases separated the two germline ends. CDR3 region: CASSQGRPNTEAFF. The CDR3 DNA reads TGTGCCAGCAGCCAAGGGCGGCCGAACACTGAAGCTTTCTTT.

The chain links TRBV27 to TRBJ2-1; D unresolved. Deletions cut 4 bases from V and 3 bases from J, with 10 bases between. Germline assignment: CDR1 MNHEY and CDR2 SMNVEV (reference sequence). The CDR3 is 14 amino acids. CDR3 sequence: CASSSNVHYNEQFF. In DNA, the CDR3 is TGTGCCAGCAGTTCTAACGTCCACTACAATGAGCAGTTCTTC.

CDR3 region: CAWSHRDTPGNGYTF. Written as DNA, the CDR3 is TGTGCCTGGAGTCACCGGGACACACCTGGGAATGGCTACACCTTC. The rearrangement links TRBV30 to TRBJ1-2; D perhaps matches TRBD1 (6 bases). Germline-derived CDR1 and CDR2 are GTSNPN and SVGIG (reference sequence). The V gene lost 2 bases and the J gene lost 6 bases, with 19 bases spanning the gap. The CDR3 is 15 residues long.